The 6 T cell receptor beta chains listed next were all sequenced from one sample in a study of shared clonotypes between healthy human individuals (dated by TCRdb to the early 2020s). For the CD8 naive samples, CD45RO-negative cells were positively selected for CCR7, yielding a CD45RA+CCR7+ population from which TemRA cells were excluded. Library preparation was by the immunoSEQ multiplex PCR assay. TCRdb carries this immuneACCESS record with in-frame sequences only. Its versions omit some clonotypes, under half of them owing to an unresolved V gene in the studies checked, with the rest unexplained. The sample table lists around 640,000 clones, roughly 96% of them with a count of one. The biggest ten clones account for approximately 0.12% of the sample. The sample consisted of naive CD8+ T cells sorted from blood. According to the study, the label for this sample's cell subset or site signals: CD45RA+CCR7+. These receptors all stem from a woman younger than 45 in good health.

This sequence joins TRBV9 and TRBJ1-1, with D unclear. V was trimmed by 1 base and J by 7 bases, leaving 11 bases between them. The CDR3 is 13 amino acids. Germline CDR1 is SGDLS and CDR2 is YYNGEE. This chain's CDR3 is CASSVHRDGEAFF. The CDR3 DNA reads TGTGCCAGCAGCGTACATCGTGACGGTGAAGCTTTCTTT.

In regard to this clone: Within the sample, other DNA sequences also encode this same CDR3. CDR3 sequence: CASSIDLEGYEQYF. CDR3 bases: TGTGCCAGTAGTATAGATCTAGAGGGCTACGAGCAGTACTTC. This chain links TRBV19 with TRBJ2-7, with a tentative D call TRBD2 (5 bases). CDR3 size: 14 residues. Trimming removed 0 bases at V and 3 bases at J, with 9 bases between. Looked up from germline, CDR1 is LNHDA and CDR2 is SQIVND (reference sequence). Full variable domain (remainder filled in from reference TRBV19 and TRBJ2-7): DGGITQSPKYLFRKEGQNVTLSCEQNLNHDAMYWYRQDPGQGLRLIYYSQIVNDFQKGDIAEGYSVSREKKESFPLTVTSAQKNPTAFYLCASSIDLEGYEQYFGPGTRLTVT.

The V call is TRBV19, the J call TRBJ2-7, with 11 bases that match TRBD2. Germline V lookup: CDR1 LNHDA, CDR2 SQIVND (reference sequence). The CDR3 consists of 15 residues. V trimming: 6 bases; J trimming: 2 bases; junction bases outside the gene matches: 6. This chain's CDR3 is CASSLTSGITYEQYF. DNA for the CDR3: TGTGCCAGTAGCCTGACTAGCGGGATAACCTACGAGCAGTACTTC.

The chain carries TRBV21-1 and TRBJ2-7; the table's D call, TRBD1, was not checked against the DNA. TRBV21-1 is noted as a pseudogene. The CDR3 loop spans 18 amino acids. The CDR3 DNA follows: TGTGCCAGCAGCAGGCCGGGACAGGTCTTTTTCGTCGTCCAGGAGCAGTACTTC. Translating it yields CASSRPGQVFFVVQEQYF.

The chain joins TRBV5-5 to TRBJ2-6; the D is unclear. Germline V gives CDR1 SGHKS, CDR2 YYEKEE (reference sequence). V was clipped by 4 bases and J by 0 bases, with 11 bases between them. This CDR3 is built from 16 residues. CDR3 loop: CASSDDLYSGANVLTF. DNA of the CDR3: TGTGCCAGCAGCGACGACCTATACTCTGGGGCCAACGTCCTGACTTTC. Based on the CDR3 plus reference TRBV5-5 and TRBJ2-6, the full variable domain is DAGVTQSPTHLIKTRGQQVTLRCSPISGHKSVSWYQQVLGQGPQFIFQYYEKEERGRGNFPDRFSARQFPNYSSELNVNALLLGDSALYLCASSDDLYSGANVLTFGAGSRLTVL.

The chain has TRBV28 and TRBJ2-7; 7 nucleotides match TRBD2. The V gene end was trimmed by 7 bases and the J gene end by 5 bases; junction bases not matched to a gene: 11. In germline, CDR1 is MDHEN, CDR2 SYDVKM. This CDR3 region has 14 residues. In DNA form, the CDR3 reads TGTGCCAGCACCACCCGCGGGGGAGGTGACGAGCAGTACTTC. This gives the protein CASTTRGGGDEQYF.